The clone carrying this T cell receptor beta chain is medium-sized. The data stem from a study of T cell changes during pregnancy in multiple sclerosis. Sequencing was performed with immunoSEQ multiplex PCR; in TCRdb, only in-frame clones are kept and a portion is missing. The top ten clones hold roughly 8.6% of a sample with over 10,000 clones, more than 70% of them seen once. The CDR3 loop spans 16 amino acids. CDR1 is LNHNV, CDR2 YYDKDF, per germline (reference sequence). The V gene lost 4 bases and the J gene lost 2 bases, with 15 bases spanning the gap. The chain recombines TRBV15 with TRBJ1-5; no firm D call. Sequencing was performed on CD8+ T cells from peripheral blood mononuclear cells, taken in the first trimester of pregnancy. The receptor's source is a female donor with multiple sclerosis, enrolled in a pregnancy study. The DNA of the CDR3 is TGTGCCACCAGCAAAGGACCTCGGGAGGGCAATCAGCCCCAGCATTTT. It yields the protein CATSKGPREGNQPQHF.